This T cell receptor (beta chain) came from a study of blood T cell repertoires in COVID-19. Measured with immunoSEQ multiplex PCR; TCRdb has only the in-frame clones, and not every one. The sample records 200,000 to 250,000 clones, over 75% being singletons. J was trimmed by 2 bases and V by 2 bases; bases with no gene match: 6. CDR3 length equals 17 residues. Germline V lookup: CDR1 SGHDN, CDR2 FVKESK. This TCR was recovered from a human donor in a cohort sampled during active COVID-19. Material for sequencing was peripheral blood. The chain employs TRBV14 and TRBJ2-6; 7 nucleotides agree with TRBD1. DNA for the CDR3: TGTGCCAGCAGCCAATTTACAGGGGCAACTGGGGCCAACGTCCTGACTTTC. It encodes CASSQFTGATGANVLTF.